This TCR beta chain was found in a study of regulatory T cells in long-lasting Graves disease. CDR1 SGHRS and CDR2 YFSETQ come from the germline V gene. The CDR3 covers 15 residues. Losses at the gene ends were 4 bases for V and 6 bases for J; bases not matched to a gene: 10. This clonotype has a count of ten or more. Its antigen is unidentified. Study observations and caveats: Public clonotype sharing was higher in persistent than newly diagnosed patients. Persistent disease was characterized by preferential usage of TRBV28, TRBJ1-2 and TRBJ2-5.

Regarding time point: newly diagnosed GD, antithyroid drugs for less than 3 months. After RNA was extracted from PBMCs, the TCR library was made from it. HTBI primers from iRepertoire and Arm-PCR of CDR3 regions yielded the TCR beta libraries. MiXCR, applied by TCRdb to the multiplex PCR reads, yields one record per CDR3 protein. The table lists 530,000 or so distinct CDR3 sequences, about 16% of them singletons. The data were also submitted as part of a second study, on T cells in Graves' hyperthyroidism and ophthalmopathy. In that study: Aged 18 to 65, the patients had hyperthyroidism that was newly diagnosed and had lasted under 2 months. An initial round of RT-PCR targeting the TCR CDR3 relied on the HTBI primer set.

The chain is built from TRBV5-1 and TRBJ2-3; 8 bases match TRBD2. This clonotype originated in a man aged 18 to 30 with Graves disease. The material sequenced was peripheral blood mononuclear cells (PBMCs), taken at new diagnosis, from a patient treated with antithyroid drugs. This CDR3 is CASSRAGDEPDTQYF. In DNA, the CDR3 is TGCGCCAGCAGCCGAGCGGGAGATGAGCCTGATACGCAGTATTTT.